This passage covers 32 T cell receptor beta chains from one sample sequenced in a study of a mutant IDH1 vaccine in newly diagnosed glioma. Some clones are missing from TCRdb's copy, which holds only in-frame ones; the method was immunoSEQ multiplex PCR. Of tens of thousands of clones in the sample, 70% to 90% were seen once. Stated time point: baseline, week 1 (first vaccination visit). Treatment given: pre-vaccination baseline after standard-of-care therapy. Sequenced material: PBMCs, taken from a glioma patient treated with radiotherapy, temozolomide or both. The origin of the receptors is a woman aged 35 to 49 with glioma.

In this sample, this clone turned up a few times. The chain carries TRBV9 and TRBJ1-1, with 9 bases that match TRBD1. With V trimmed by 7 bases and J by 4 bases, 2 bases remained unmatched. Per the germline V gene, CDR1 is SGDLS and CDR2 is YYNGEE. This CDR3 has 12 amino acids. CDR3 sequence reads: CASSDRGTEAFF. In DNA form, the CDR3 reads TGTGCCAGCTCGGACAGGGGCACTGAAGCTTTCTTT.

The V gene is TRBV21-1, the J gene TRBJ1-5; the tabulated D call, TRBD1, remains unverified against the DNA. TRBV21-1 is deemed a pseudogene. There are 18 residues in the CDR3. The CDR3: CASSKVSDRGYSNQPQHF. CDR3 DNA sequence: TGTGCCAGCAGCAAAGTCTCTGACAGGGGATATAGCAATCAGCCCCAGCATTTT.

The V call is TRBV2, the J call TRBJ1-2; D uncertain. The CDR3 consists of 14 residues. V lost 10 bases and J 7 bases, leaving 22 bases between the germline ends. Germline values: CDR1 SNHLY, CDR2 FYNNEI. The CDR3 sequence: CATREEGGLSGYTF. CDR3 in DNA: TGTGCCACCCGGGAGGAGGGTGGACTTTCTGGCTACACCTTC.

The V gene is TRBV4-1, the J gene TRBJ2-3; D not resolved. The CDR3 is 15 amino acids. Trimming left V 3 bases short and J 4 bases short, with 14 bases between. CDR1 is MGHRA, CDR2 YSYEKL, per germline. This CDR3 reads CASSHALGGPDTQYF. DNA for the CDR3: TGCGCCAGCAGCCACGCTTTGGGTGGCCCAGATACGCAGTATTTT.

J is TRBJ1-2 and V is TRBV6-1; possible D gene TRBD1, 6 bases. Germline CDR1 is MNHNS and CDR2 is SASEGT. With 1 base removed from V and 4 bases from J, the gap between germline ends came to 19 bases. There are 17 residues in the CDR3. CDR3 amino acids: CASSEELVWGAGYGYTF. As DNA, the CDR3 is TGTGCCAGCAGTGAAGAGCTGGTATGGGGGGCCGGCTATGGCTACACCTTC.

The chain uses TRBV19 and TRBJ2-3; TRBD2 is a possible D gene (5 bases). From germline, CDR1 is LNHDA and CDR2 SQIVND (reference sequence). The CDR3 covers 12 residues. The germline V and J ends were trimmed by 6 bases and 6 bases, with 10 bases remaining between them. CDR3 amino acids: CASRISGDTQYF. The DNA for the CDR3 is TGTGCCAGTAGAATATCGGGGGATACGCAGTATTTT. Full variable domain (missing parts from reference TRBV19 and TRBJ2-3): DGGITQSPKYLFRKEGQNVTLSCEQNLNHDAMYWYRQDPGQGLRLIYYSQIVNDFQKGDIAEGYSVSREKKESFPLTVTSAQKNPTAFYLCASRISGDTQYFGPGTRLTVL.

In DNA, the CDR3 is TGTGCCAGCAGGATGGACAGGGCTAAAGTTGAAGCTTTCTTT. Translating it yields CASRMDRAKVEAFF. This chain joins TRBV6-5 and TRBJ1-1; TRBD1 matches at 8 bases. This CDR3 region has 14 residues. Looked up from germline, CDR1 is MNHEY and CDR2 is SVGAGI. V shed 6 bases and J 7 bases; nucleotides not matched to a gene: 10.

The chain carries TRBV10-3 and TRBJ2-7, with TRBD2 matching 7 bases. V was clipped by 2 bases and J by 2 bases; unmatched bases: 3. Germline-derived CDR1 and CDR2 are ENHRY and SYGVKD. The CDR3 extends over 14 amino acids. The CDR3 bases are TGTGCCATCAGTGAGCCGACTAGCCCCTACGAGCAGTACTTC. It specifies CAISEPTSPYEQYF.

Here the CDR3 reads CAWSVTDTQYF. Here the CDR3 DNA reads TGTGCCTGGAGTGTAACCGATACGCAGTATTTT. This chain joins TRBV30 and TRBJ2-3; D is ambiguous. CDR3 length: 11 amino acids. Germline lookup yields CDR1 GTSNPN and CDR2 SVGIG (reference sequence). V lost 0 bases, J lost 6 bases, and 4 bases lay in between.

The rearrangement links TRBV11-2 to TRBJ1-3; D not certain. The length of the CDR3 is 16 residues. Per the germline V gene, CDR1 is SGHAT and CDR2 is FQNNGV. V was trimmed by 6 bases and J by 0 bases, leaving 15 bases between them. The DNA of the CDR3 is TGTGCCAGCAGTCGGACCTCTCCCCTCTCTGGAAACACCATATATTTT. As protein: CASSRTSPLSGNTIYF.

This chain links TRBV13 with TRBJ2-3; unclear D gene. The germline V gene encodes CDR1 PRHDT and CDR2 FYEKMQ (reference sequence). The CDR3 runs 14 residues. Trimming removed 2 bases at V and 4 bases at J, with 10 bases between. CDR3 in DNA: TGTGCCAGCAGCTTAAGCCCCTCGTCAGATACGCAGTATTTT. Translation gives CASSLSPSSDTQYF.

J is TRBJ2-5 and V is TRBV2, with D perhaps TRBD1 or TRBD2 (5 bases each). Trimming stripped 6 bases from V and 0 bases from J, with 11 bases between. CDR1 SNHLY and CDR2 FYNNEI come from the germline V gene. The CDR3 consists of 14 residues. This CDR3 is CASSSWGHQETQYF. The CDR3 bases are TGTGCCAGCAGCTCCTGGGGACACCAAGAGACCCAGTACTTC.

The chain employs TRBV20-1 and TRBJ1-2; 7 bases are shared with TRBD1. Germline trimming cut 3 bases from V and 6 bases from J; bases unmatched to any gene: 1. Germline assignment: CDR1 DFQATT and CDR2 SNEGSKA (reference sequence). CDR3 size: 11 residues. The CDR3 region has the DNA TGCAGTGCTAGGGGGACAGATGGCTACACCTTC. Translating gives CSARGTDGYTF.

The CDR3 is CSVGGGSYNEQFF. DNA of the CDR3: TGCAGCGTTGGCGGGGGCTCCTACAATGAGCAGTTCTTC. V gene TRBV29-1 combines with J gene TRBJ2-1; 7 bases fit TRBD2. Germline assignment: CDR1 SQVTM and CDR2 ANQGSEA. The CDR3 contains 13 residues. V was pared by 4 bases and J by 0 bases, with 0 bases of the junction left unmatched.

V and J are TRBV7-2 and TRBJ2-3, with D maybe TRBD2 (5 bases). Germline values: CDR1 SGHTA, CDR2 FQGNSA. Trimming shortened V by 10 bases and J by 1 base, and 12 bases separated the two germline ends. There are 13 residues in the CDR3. DNA of the CDR3: TGTGCCACCCGGGGTAGCGGCACAGATACGCAGTATTTT. It encodes CATRGSGTDTQYF.

This chain connects TRBV2 to TRBJ1-2; D might be TRBD1 (5 bases). This CDR3 is built from 13 residues. Trimming removed 6 bases at V and 6 bases at J, with 14 bases between. CDR1 is SNHLY, CDR2 FYNNEI, per germline. The CDR3 spells CASRRDLRNGYTF. CDR3 sequence (DNA): TGTGCCAGCAGGAGGGACCTACGGAATGGCTACACCTTC.

This chain joins TRBV28 and TRBJ1-1, with a tentative D call TRBD1 (5 bases). The V gene lost 3 bases and the J gene lost 0 bases, with 11 bases spanning the gap. CDR3 length: 15 residues. The germline V gene encodes CDR1 MDHEN and CDR2 SYDVKM. The CDR3 nucleotides read TGTGCCAGCAGTTTGACAGCGCCCATGAACACTGAAGCTTTCTTT. Protein sequence: CASSLTAPMNTEAFF.

V and J are TRBV2 and TRBJ2-4; D is possibly TRBD1 (6 bases). Trimming left V 3 bases short and J 0 bases short, with 9 bases between. This CDR3 spans 15 amino acids. Germline V gives CDR1 SNHLY, CDR2 FYNNEI. The CDR3 is CASSDGTLAKNIQYF. The CDR3 coding sequence is TGTGCCAGCAGTGACGGGACATTAGCCAAAAACATTCAGTACTTC.

The chain carries TRBV25-1 and TRBJ1-2; the match to TRBD1 covers 7 bases. This CDR3 is built from 14 residues. Germline CDR1 reads MGHDK; CDR2 reads SYGVNS. J gave up 4 bases and V 7 bases, and 9 bases lay outside the gene matches. In nucleotides, the CDR3 is TGTGCCAGCATGGGGACAGCCGGCTCCTATGGCTACACCTTC. It specifies CASMGTAGSYGYTF.

The chain couples TRBV4-2 to TRBJ1-4, with D possibly being TRBD1 (6 bases). This CDR3 contains 16 residues. Germline V gene sequence: CDR1 LGHNA, CDR2 YNFKEQ. The germline V and J ends were trimmed by 0 bases and 5 bases, with 13 bases remaining between them. The CDR3 sequence: CASSQDLPGANEKLFF. The CDR3 coding sequence is TGTGCCAGCAGCCAAGATCTCCCGGGGGCGAATGAAAAACTGTTTTTT.

The V call is TRBV19, the J call TRBJ1-5; D unclear. The V gene lost 0 bases and the J gene lost 5 bases, with 17 bases spanning the gap. The CDR3 contains 17 residues. Germline CDR1 is LNHDA and CDR2 is SQIVND (reference sequence). Here the CDR3 DNA reads TGTGCCAGTAGTATAGATCCCGGTAGGGTAATCCATCAGCCCCAGCATTTT. It specifies CASSIDPGRVIHQPQHF.

The genes are TRBV4-1 and TRBJ1-5; D remains unclear. This CDR3 spans 14 amino acids. V was cut by 4 bases and J by 5 bases, with 12 bases left in between. Germline CDR1 and CDR2: MGHRA and YSYEKL. CDR3 coding DNA: TGCGCCAGCAGCCCAACCCTAGTCGATCAGCCCCAGCATTTT. This gives the protein CASSPTLVDQPQHF.

This chain joins TRBV6-1 and TRBJ2-7; D remains unclear. The CDR3 sequence is 15 residues long. Deletions cut 1 base from V and 3 bases from J, with 13 bases between. CDR1 and CDR2 (germline): MNHNS, SASEGT. CDR3: CASSEVAGAFYEQYF. Written as DNA, the CDR3 is TGTGCCAGCAGTGAAGTGGCAGGCGCTTTCTACGAGCAGTACTTC.

The J gene is TRBJ1-3, the V gene TRBV9, with unresolved D. This CDR3 region has 17 residues. Per the germline V gene, CDR1 is SGDLS and CDR2 is YYNGEE. Deletions cut 4 bases from V and 7 bases from J, with 24 bases between. The CDR3 is CASSPLPGRTFGNTIYF. The CDR3 coding sequence is TGTGCCAGCAGCCCCCTCCCCGGGAGGACGTTCGGGAACACCATATATTTT.

The chain carries TRBV4-2 and TRBJ1-1, with no clear D. From germline, CDR1 is LGHNA and CDR2 YNFKEQ. The CDR3 extends over 12 amino acids. The V gene lost 1 base and the J gene lost 2 bases, with 2 bases spanning the gap. The CDR3 loop is CASSQGNTEAFF. As DNA, the CDR3 is TGTGCCAGCAGCCAAGGAAACACTGAAGCTTTCTTT.

The V gene is TRBV7-6, the J gene TRBJ2-1; either TRBD1 or TRBD2 may supply D (5 bases each). The CDR3 has 14 amino acids. Trimming pared 7 bases from V and 4 bases from J, leaving 14 bases between. Germline CDR1 reads SGHVS; CDR2 reads FNYEAQ. The CDR3: CASNGGGRYNEQFF. CDR3 nucleotides: TGTGCCAGCAATGGTGGGGGAAGATACAATGAGCAGTTCTTC.

The chain carries TRBV2 and TRBJ2-7, with 13 bases fitting TRBD2. The CDR3 sequence is 14 residues long. With V trimmed by 8 bases and J by 6 bases, 7 bases remained unmatched. CDR1 is SNHLY, CDR2 FYNNEI, per germline. CDR3 in DNA: TGTGCCAGCCTCGGACTAGCGGGAGTAGGCGAGCAGTACTTC. Its translation: CASLGLAGVGEQYF.

The chain joins TRBV5-6 to TRBJ1-1, with 9 bases matching TRBD1. The CDR3 length is 16 residues. Germline-derived CDR1 and CDR2 are SGHDT and YYEEEE. J lost 0 bases, V lost 4 bases, and 7 bases had no gene match. CDR3 nucleotides: TGTGCCAGCAGCCCTGACAGGGGGGCCATGAACACTGAAGCTTTCTTT. It specifies CASSPDRGAMNTEAFF.

V is TRBV4-3 and J is TRBJ2-3, with D hard to call. Deletions cut 2 bases from V and 0 bases from J, with 9 bases between. The CDR3 covers 15 residues. Germline values: CDR1 LGHNA, CDR2 YSLEER. The CDR3 is CASSQRTASTDTQYF. In DNA form, the CDR3 reads TGCGCCAGCAGCCAAAGGACGGCAAGCACAGATACGCAGTATTTT.

This chain uses TRBV2 with TRBJ1-6; 9 nucleotides agree with TRBD1. V gave up 7 bases and J gave up 7 bases; unmatched junction bases: 5. The V gene's germline CDR1 is SNHLY and CDR2 FYNNEI. The length of the CDR3 is 14 residues. CDR3 sequence (DNA): TGTGCCAGCAACCTACAGGGGGCAAATTCACCCCTCCACTTT. It encodes CASNLQGANSPLHF.

This chain links TRBV25-1 with TRBJ2-3, with unresolved D. CDR1 is MGHDK, CDR2 SYGVNS, per germline. The CDR3 runs 12 residues. The V gene lost 1 base and the J gene lost 5 bases, with 4 bases spanning the gap. The CDR3 bases are TGTGCCAGCAGTGAATCCTTAGATACGCAGTATTTT. Protein: CASSESLDTQYF.

V and J are TRBV28 and TRBJ1-2, with D perhaps TRBD1 (6 bases). This CDR3 has 13 residues. V gave up 6 bases and J gave up 5 bases, with 13 bases separating them. Germline V gene lookup returns CDR1 MDHEN and CDR2 SYDVKM. The CDR3 protein is CASSTGILYGYTF. The CDR3 nucleotides are TGTGCCAGCAGCACAGGGATTTTATATGGCTACACCTTC.